The clone carrying this T cell receptor beta chain appeared a single time. The target antigen is unknown. This sample was taken from a study of cytomegalovirus exposure and HLA in healthy donors. Study at large: Genotyping showed around 80% of roughly 400 donors falling in the Caucasian-associated ancestry cluster.

The CDR3 is made up of 13 amino acids. The V segment lost 7 bases and the J segment 8 bases; nucleotides outside the gene matches: 4. Germline V gene data show CDR1 as SQVTM and CDR2 as ANQGSEA. PCR used 60 Vbeta primers and 13 Jbeta primers. Produced via immunoSEQ multiplex PCR; TCRdb's table is partial and in-frame only. The repertoire consists of 150,000 to 250,000 clones, with 70% to 90% occurring once and the leading ten covering 2.3%. Study findings and constraints: A later analysis found common viral pathogens apparently linked to several of the most significant clusters. An analysis that was carried out later associated about 17,000 TCR beta sequences with HLA alleles at 0.05 false discovery rate.

The receptor's source is a woman aged 45-59 years in good health and CMV-seronegative. V usage is TRBV29-1 and J usage is TRBJ1-6, with 11 bases aligning to TRBD1. Sequencing was carried out using PBMCs. The CDR3 here is CSARTGGDSPLHF. The CDR3 nucleotides read TGCAGCGCACGGACAGGGGGCGATTCACCCCTCCACTTT.